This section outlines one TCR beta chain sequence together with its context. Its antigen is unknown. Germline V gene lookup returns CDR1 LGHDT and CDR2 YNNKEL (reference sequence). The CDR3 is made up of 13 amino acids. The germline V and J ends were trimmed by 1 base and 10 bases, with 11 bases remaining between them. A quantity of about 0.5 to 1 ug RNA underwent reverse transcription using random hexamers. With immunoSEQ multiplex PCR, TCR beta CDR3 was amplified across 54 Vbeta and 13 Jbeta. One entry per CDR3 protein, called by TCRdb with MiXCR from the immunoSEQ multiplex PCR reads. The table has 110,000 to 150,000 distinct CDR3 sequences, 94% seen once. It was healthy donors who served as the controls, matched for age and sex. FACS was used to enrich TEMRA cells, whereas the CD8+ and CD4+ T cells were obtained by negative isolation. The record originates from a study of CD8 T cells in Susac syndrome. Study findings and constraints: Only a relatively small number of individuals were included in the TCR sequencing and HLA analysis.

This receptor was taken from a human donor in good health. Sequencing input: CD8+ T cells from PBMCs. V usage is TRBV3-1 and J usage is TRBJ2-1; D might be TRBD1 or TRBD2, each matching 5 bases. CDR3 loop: CASSQGHWGEQFF. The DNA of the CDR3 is TGTGCCAGCAGCCAAGGTCATTGGGGGGAGCAGTTCTTC.